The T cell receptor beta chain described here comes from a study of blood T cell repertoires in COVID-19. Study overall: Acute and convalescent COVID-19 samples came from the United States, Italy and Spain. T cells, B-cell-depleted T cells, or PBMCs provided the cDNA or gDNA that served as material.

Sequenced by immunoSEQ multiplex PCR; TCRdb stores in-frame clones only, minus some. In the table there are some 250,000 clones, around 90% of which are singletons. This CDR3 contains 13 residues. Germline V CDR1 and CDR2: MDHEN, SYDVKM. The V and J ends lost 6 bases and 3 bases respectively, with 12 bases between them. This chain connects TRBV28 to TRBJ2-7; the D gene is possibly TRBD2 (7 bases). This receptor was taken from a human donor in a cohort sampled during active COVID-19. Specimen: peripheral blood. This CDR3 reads CASSRGAGYEQYF. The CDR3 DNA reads TGTGCCAGCAGCCGGGGGGCGGGCTACGAGCAGTACTTC.